This T cell receptor beta chain was documented in a study of blood T cell repertoires in COVID-19. Overall study: COVID-19 samples, acute and convalescent, were from the United States, Italy and Spain.

Data came from immunoSEQ multiplex PCR; TCRdb stores just in-frame clones and leaves some out. Among 73,000 or so clones listed, roughly 80% were seen once. CDR3 size: 15 residues. Trimming took 6 bases from V and 0 from J, leaving 12 bases between them. The germline gives CDR1 MNHNY, CDR2 SVGAGI (reference sequence). The sample was peripheral blood. This clonotype was sampled from a man aged 60 to 69 with acute or convalescent COVID-19. This chain joins TRBV6-6 and TRBJ1-3; D might be TRBD1 (5 bases). CDR3 coding DNA: TGTGCCAGCAGAGACCAGGGCTACTCTGGAAACACCATATATTTT. This translates into CASRDQGYSGNTIYF.